The 29 T cell receptor beta chains in this list originate from one sample, sequenced in a study of T cell responses to AZD1222 COVID-19 vaccine. Sequencing used immunoSEQ multiplex PCR; TCRdb keeps in-frame clones, though not all of them. The profile covers some 150,000 clones, with approximately 91% appearing a single time and approximately 1.4% taken by the ten largest. Sequencing was performed on peripheral blood, taken 28 days after the second AZD1222 dose. These receptors were obtained from an adult who received the AZD1222 COVID-19 vaccine.

The CDR3 sequence: CASSMFGMNTEAFF. The CDR3 DNA sequence: TGTGCCAGTAGTATGTTCGGGATGAACACTGAAGCTTTCTTT. The V and J genes are TRBV19 and TRBJ1-1; D is undetermined. CDR3 size: 14 residues. CDR1 and CDR2 (germline): LNHDA, SQIVND (reference sequence). V was trimmed by 3 bases and J by 0 bases, leaving 8 bases between them. Supplemented by reference TRBV19 and TRBJ1-1, the full variable domain reads DGGITQSPKYLFRKEGQNVTLSCEQNLNHDAMYWYRQDPGQGLRLIYYSQIVNDFQKGDIAEGYSVSREKKESFPLTVTSAQKNPTAFYLCASSMFGMNTEAFFGQGTRLTVV.

The chain employs TRBV7-9 and TRBJ1-3; 10 bases fit TRBD1. V was pared by 0 bases and J by 5 bases, with 7 bases of the junction left unmatched. Germline values: CDR1 SEHNR, CDR2 FQNEAQ (reference sequence). The length of the CDR3 is 17 residues. The CDR3 reads CASSLATPGQGRNTIYF. CDR3 sequence (DNA): TGTGCCAGCAGCTTAGCTACCCCGGGACAGGGGAGAAACACCATATATTTT.

The genes are TRBV30 and TRBJ1-1; D is undetermined. The CDR3 consists of 12 residues. V lost 2 bases, J lost 6 bases, and 10 bases lay in between. From germline, CDR1 is GTSNPN and CDR2 SVGIG (reference sequence). In DNA, the CDR3 is TGTGCCTGGAGTTTCAGCGCCGCTGAAGCTTTCTTT. Translating gives CAWSFSAAEAFF.

The gene calls are TRBV24-1 and TRBJ2-1; D unclear. Trimming removed 4 bases at V and 12 bases at J, with 9 bases between. Germline V lookup: CDR1 KGHDR, CDR2 SFDVKD. The length of the CDR3 is 11 residues. The CDR3 DNA is TGTGCCACCAGTGAGGGCCGGGCGCAGTTCTTC. It codes for CATSEGRAQFF.

This clone appeared once. This sequence joins TRBV29-1 and TRBJ2-3, with a possible D match to TRBD1 (6 bases). Trimming removed 6 bases at V and 4 bases at J, with 26 bases between. This CDR3 comprises 17 residues. Per germline, CDR1 SQVTM and CDR2 ANQGSEA. CDR3 DNA sequence: TGCAGCGTCATACCCCCTCTCCGGGACATCTTTTCAGATACGCAGTATTTT. This gives the protein CSVIPPLRDIFSDTQYF.

This clone was observed once. The chain uses TRBV6-5 and TRBJ1-6; 8 positions agree with TRBD1. The CDR3 loop spans 15 amino acids. Germline trimming cut 6 bases from V and 8 bases from J; bases unmatched to any gene: 9. In germline, CDR1 is MNHEY, CDR2 SVGAGI. The CDR3 loop reads CASRPGQGRDSPLHF. The CDR3 coding sequence is TGTGCCAGCAGGCCTGGACAGGGTCGGGATTCACCCCTCCACTTT.

Only a few counts were recorded for this clone. The J gene is TRBJ1-1, the V gene TRBV19; a weak D match, TRBD1 (5 bases). CDR1 is LNHDA and CDR2 is SQIVND in the germline V gene (reference sequence). The CDR3 extends over 15 amino acids. V was trimmed by 7 bases and J by 3 bases, leaving 18 bases between them. DNA for the CDR3: TGTGCCAGTATTTTCCCAGGCGGGGGGTACACTGAAGCTTTCTTT. It yields the protein CASIFPGGGYTEAFF.

J is TRBJ1-3 and V is TRBV6-6; 9 bases agree with TRBD1. The junction had 10 bases not matched to a gene; V was cut back by 5 bases and J by 2 bases. Germline V gives CDR1 MNHNY, CDR2 SVGAGI (reference sequence). CDR3 length: 17 residues. The CDR3 is CASSQGQGGPAGNTIYF. As DNA, the CDR3 is TGTGCCAGCAGTCAGGGACAGGGAGGACCGGCTGGAAACACCATATATTTT.

The chain combines TRBV15 with TRBJ1-2; D gene ambiguous. Per germline, CDR1 LNHNV and CDR2 YYDKDF (reference sequence). The CDR3 is 13 amino acids. V lost 1 base and J lost 1, with 4 bases in between. This chain's CDR3 is CATSRGGNYGYTF. The CDR3 DNA reads as TGTGCCACCAGCAGAGGGGGTAACTATGGCTACACCTTC.

This chain links TRBV28 with TRBJ1-2, with D uncertain. The CDR3 has 13 residues. The germline V gene encodes CDR1 MDHEN and CDR2 SYDVKM. Trimming cost V 3 bases and J 2 bases, with 7 bases left between them. CDR3 nucleotide sequence: TGTGCCAGCAGTTTGAGGCTCAACTATGGCTACACCTTC. Amino acid sequence: CASSLRLNYGYTF.

The J gene is TRBJ2-1, the V gene TRBV7-2; the D gene is possibly TRBD2 (6 bases). Trimming removed 3 bases at V and 2 bases at J, with 11 bases between. The length of the CDR3 is 15 residues. Per the germline V gene, CDR1 is SGHTA and CDR2 is FQGNSA. CDR3: CASSFGGMTYNEQFF. The CDR3 DNA follows: TGTGCCAGCAGCTTCGGCGGGATGACCTACAATGAGCAGTTCTTC.

This clone was seen only once. As DNA, the CDR3 is TGTGCCAGCGGAAAACAGGGGGCAAGAGGAAACACCATATATTTT. Protein: CASGKQGARGNTIYF. The chain joins TRBV6-5 to TRBJ1-3; TRBD1 agrees at 9 bases. CDR3 length: 15 residues. V dropped 8 bases and J dropped 4; count of bases not matched to a gene: 9. Germline V gene lookup returns CDR1 MNHEY and CDR2 SVGAGI.

The chain has TRBV2 and TRBJ1-2; 8 positions match TRBD1. Germline values: CDR1 SNHLY, CDR2 FYNNEI. The J segment lost 4 bases and the V segment lost 1 base, leaving 5 bases of the junction unmatched. CDR3 length: 15 amino acids. This CDR3 reads CASSEGSGGFYGYTF. As DNA, the CDR3 is TGTGCCAGCAGTGAAGGGTCAGGGGGCTTCTATGGCTACACCTTC.

The chain couples TRBV12-3 or TRBV12-4 to TRBJ1-2; weak D call: TRBD1 (6 bases). Trimming left V 7 bases short and J 7 bases short, with 16 bases between. The CDR3 consists of 13 residues. The CDR3, as DNA: TGTGCCAGCACCCTATCGGGGGCGCCTGGCTACACCTTC. Encoded protein: CASTLSGAPGYTF.

This chain joins TRBV30 and TRBJ1-2; D possibly corresponds to TRBD1 (6 bases). The V end was cut by 8 bases, the J end by 1 base, with 17 bases between. The V gene's germline CDR1 is GTSNPN and CDR2 SVGIG (reference sequence). The CDR3 sequence is 14 residues long. DNA for the CDR3: TGTGCCGCCAGGGGAAAAGGGAATAACTATGGCTACACCTTC. Amino acids: CAARGKGNNYGYTF.

This chain connects TRBV25-1 to TRBJ1-1; D perhaps matches TRBD1 (5 bases). CDR1 and CDR2 (germline): MGHDK, SYGVNS. V lost 4 bases to trimming and J lost 1 base, with 13 bases between them. The CDR3 runs to 15 residues. In DNA, the CDR3 is TGTGCCAGCAGTGCCCCAGGGCAGGCGAACACTGAAGCTTTCTTT. Translating gives CASSAPGQANTEAFF.

The chain uses TRBV27 and TRBJ1-2; D is unresolved. This CDR3 comprises 13 residues. Germline V gene sequence: CDR1 MNHEY, CDR2 SMNVEV (reference sequence). Trimming stripped 8 bases from V and 0 bases from J, with 10 bases between. The DNA for the CDR3 is TGTGCCAGCGGAGACGGTACTAACTATGGCTACACCTTC. Protein: CASGDGTNYGYTF.

The genes are TRBV7-9 and TRBJ1-2; TRBD1 might be the D (6 bases). Germline CDR1 SEHNR, CDR2 FQNEAQ (reference sequence). V shed 5 bases and J shed 6 bases, with 13 bases lying between them. The CDR3 totals 13 residues. Here the CDR3 DNA reads TGTGCCAGCAGCCCCGAGGGGGTACATGGCTACACCTTC. It codes for CASSPEGVHGYTF.

V gene TRBV7-2 combines with J gene TRBJ1-2; unclear D gene. Germline V lookup: CDR1 SGHTA, CDR2 FQGNSA. CDR3 length: 13 residues. V lost 1 base, J lost 7 bases, and 10 bases lay in between. CDR3 in DNA: TGTGCCAGCAGCTTAGATCCGCTGTTTGGCTACACCTTC. Residues: CASSLDPLFGYTF.

This sequence joins TRBV10-1 and TRBJ2-5; 8 nucleotides line up with TRBD2. The CDR3 is 16 residues long. The germline V gene encodes CDR1 WNHNN and CDR2 SYGVQD (reference sequence). V lost 8 bases, J lost 0 bases, and 11 bases stayed unmatched. CDR3 amino acids: CASPRVAGKNQETQYF. In DNA, the CDR3 is TGCGCCAGCCCACGGGTAGCGGGGAAGAACCAAGAGACCCAGTACTTC.

The chain carries TRBV5-6 and TRBJ1-1, with 10 bases aligning to TRBD1. Germline lookup yields CDR1 SGHDT and CDR2 YYEEEE. V was clipped by 4 bases and J by 5 bases; unmatched bases: 8. This CDR3 comprises 15 residues. The DNA for the CDR3 is TGTGCCAGCAGCCCCGGGGACAGGGGAACGACTGAAGCTTTCTTT. Its translation: CASSPGDRGTTEAFF.

The chain combines TRBV6-5 with TRBJ2-7, with no clear D. This CDR3 spans 14 amino acids. Per germline, CDR1 MNHEY and CDR2 SVGAGI. V was cut by 10 bases and J by 4 bases, with 20 bases left in between. Here the CDR3 reads CATLDMSRVYEQYF. The CDR3 DNA follows: TGTGCCACCCTCGACATGTCGCGAGTATACGAGCAGTACTTC.

The chain combines TRBV29-1 with TRBJ1-1, with 7 bases identical to TRBD1. The CDR3 runs to 11 residues. J was trimmed by 4 bases and V by 7 bases; bases with no gene match: 3. In germline, CDR1 is SQVTM, CDR2 ANQGSEA. The CDR3 is CSDRGTTEAFF. The CDR3 DNA is TGCAGCGACAGGGGTACCACTGAAGCTTTCTTT.

The chain joins TRBV5-6 to TRBJ1-6; D ambiguous. In germline, CDR1 is SGHDT, CDR2 YYEEEE. The CDR3 sequence is 17 residues long. The V and J ends lost 3 bases and 0 bases respectively, with 13 bases between them. The CDR3 DNA reads as TGTGCCAGCAGCTACGGTGGCCGAAACTCCTATAATTCACCCCTCCACTTT. Amino acids: CASSYGGRNSYNSPLHF.

The chain employs TRBV6-5 and TRBJ2-2; D may be TRBD1 or TRBD2 (5 bases each). The CDR3 loop spans 12 amino acids. Germline values: CDR1 MNHEY, CDR2 SVGAGI. Trimming stripped 7 bases from V and 8 bases from J, with 11 bases between. The CDR3 nucleotides are TGTGCCAGCACCTCCAGGGAGGGGGAGCTGTTTTTT. Amino acids: CASTSREGELFF.

The chain couples TRBV24-1 to TRBJ1-2; 9 bases are shared with TRBD1. V trimming: 6 bases; J trimming: 8 bases; junction bases outside the gene matches: 9. This CDR3 has 14 amino acids. In germline, CDR1 is KGHDR, CDR2 SFDVKD. The DNA of the CDR3 is TGTGCCACCAGTTCTGGACAGGGGAATTCGGGCTACACCTTC. It encodes CATSSGQGNSGYTF.

V is TRBV7-9 and J is TRBJ2-1, with 12 bases identical to TRBD2. This CDR3 contains 16 residues. After removal of 0 bases from V and 4 bases from J, the junction contained 1 base not matched to a gene. Germline loops: CDR1 SEHNR, CDR2 FQNEAQ (reference sequence). The CDR3 nucleotides read TGTGCCAGCAGCTTAGCGACTAGCGGGGGATACAATGAGCAGTTCTTC. Translation gives CASSLATSGGYNEQFF.

This clone was observed a handful of times. This chain uses TRBV6-5 with TRBJ2-7; D is perhaps TRBD1 (6 bases). Germline CDR1 and CDR2: MNHEY and SVGAGI. V was clipped by 4 bases and J by 2 bases, with 12 bases between them. This CDR3 has 14 amino acids. CDR3 DNA sequence: TGTGCCAGCAGTTTCACCCCAGGGGCCTACGAGCAGTACTTC. It yields the protein CASSFTPGAYEQYF.

The V gene is TRBV21-1, the J gene TRBJ1-5. TRBV21-1 is classified as a pseudogene. The CDR3 consists of 13 residues. The CDR3 loop reads CASSPDSNQPQHF. The CDR3 nucleotides are TGTGCCAGCAGCCCCGATAGCAATCAGCCCCAGCATTTT.